What follows describes a single T cell receptor beta chain. These data are taken from a study of blood T cell repertoires in COVID-19. The CDR3 runs to 15 residues. CDR1 is MNHEY, CDR2 SVGAGI, per germline. The ends lost 0 bases at V and 2 bases at J; junction bases unmatched: 3. Only in-frame clones appear in the TCRdb table, and some are missing; sequencing was by immunoSEQ multiplex PCR. Among about 15,000 clones listed, roughly 87% were seen once. The sample comprised peripheral blood. V usage is TRBV6-5 and J usage is TRBJ2-7; TRBD2 agrees at 8 bases. The source is a human donor with active COVID-19. The donor label of this sample is uncertain. The CDR3 here is CASSYSSSGPYEQYF. The CDR3 DNA sequence: TGTGCCAGCAGTTACTCGTCTAGCGGGCCCTACGAGCAGTACTTC.